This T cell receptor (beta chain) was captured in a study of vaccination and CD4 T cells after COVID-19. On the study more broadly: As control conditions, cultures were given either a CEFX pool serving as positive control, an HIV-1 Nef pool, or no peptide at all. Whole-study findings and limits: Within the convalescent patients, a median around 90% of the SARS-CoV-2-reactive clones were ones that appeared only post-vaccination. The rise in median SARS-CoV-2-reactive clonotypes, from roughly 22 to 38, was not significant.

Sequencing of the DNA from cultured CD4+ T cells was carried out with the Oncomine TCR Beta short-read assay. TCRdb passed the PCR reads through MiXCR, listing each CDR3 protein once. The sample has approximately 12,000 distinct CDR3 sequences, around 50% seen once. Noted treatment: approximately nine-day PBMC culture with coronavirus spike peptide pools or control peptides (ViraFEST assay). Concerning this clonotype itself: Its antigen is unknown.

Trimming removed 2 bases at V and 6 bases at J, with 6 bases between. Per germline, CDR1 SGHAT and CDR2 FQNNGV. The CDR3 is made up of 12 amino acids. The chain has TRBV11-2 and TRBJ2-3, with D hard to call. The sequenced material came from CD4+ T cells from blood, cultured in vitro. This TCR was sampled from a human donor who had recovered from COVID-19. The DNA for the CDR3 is TGTGCCAGCAGCTTATCGCGGGATACGCAGTATTTT. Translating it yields CASSLSRDTQYF. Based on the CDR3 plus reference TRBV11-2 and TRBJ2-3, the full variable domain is EAGVAQSPRYKIIEKRQSVAFWCNPISGHATLYWYQQILGQGPKLLIQFQNNGVVDDSQLPKDRFSAERLKGVDSTLKIQPAKLEDSAVYLCASSLSRDTQYFGPGTRLTVL.